The clone carrying this TCR beta chain was found a few times. With 0 bases clipped from V and 3 bases from J, the junction kept 8 bases outside the gene matches. This CDR3 spans 18 amino acids. CDR1 is LGHNA, CDR2 YSLEER, per germline. For TCRbeta, the library was prepared with unique molecular identifiers. TCRdb independently ran MiXCR on the PCR reads; one entry per CDR3 protein. The repertoire holds about 600,000 distinct CDR3 sequences, with 13% as singletons. This sample was included in a study of T-cell reconstitution after alpha-beta-depleted transplantation in children. Source: PBMCs, mostly from graft donor cells, taken 360 days after TCRalphabeta/CD19-depleted stem cell transplant. The source is a male patient aged 5 to 17 who had a stem cell transplant for acute myeloid leukemia, so the T cells may come from the graft donor. The J gene is TRBJ2-1, the V gene TRBV4-3, with 10 bases aligning to TRBD2. The CDR3 protein is CASSQEIASGGIYNEQFF. CDR3 sequence (DNA): TGCGCCAGCAGCCAAGAGATAGCTAGCGGGGGTATCTACAATGAGCAGTTCTTC.